This TCR beta chain was recorded in a study of response to subunit inactivated influenza vaccine. Study outcomes and limitations: New T cells are recruited in small numbers by each seasonal influenza vaccination, according to the authors' suggestion.

This CDR3 has 15 residues. From germline, CDR1 is MNHEY and CDR2 SVGEGT. J was trimmed by 10 bases and V by 6 bases; bases with no gene match: 12. Using its own MiXCR run on the RT-PCR reads, TCRdb lists one record per CDR3 protein. The sample has 650,000 to 700,000 distinct CDR3 sequences, about 15% seen once. Points on this clonotype: As yet, its antigen is unknown.

The rearrangement links TRBV6-2 or TRBV6-3 to TRBJ2-1; 10 nucleotides match TRBD1. The TCR originated in a man aged 45-60 years who received an inactivated influenza vaccine. The material was PBMCs from blood, obtained roughly 13 days after vaccination. CDR3 in amino acids: CASSDPGTGANEQFF. The CDR3 bases are TGTGCCAGCAGCGACCCCGGGACAGGGGCCAACGAGCAGTTCTTC.